These T cell receptor beta chains were read from a single sample in a study of T-cell memory formation after mild COVID-19. TCRdb reprocessed the 5' RACE reads via MiXCR and lists one record per CDR3 protein. The table has about 190,000 distinct CDR3 sequences, approximately 20% seen once; the top ten hold around 2.4%. The sequenced sample consisted of PBMCs or a T cell subset sorted from them (not recorded which). The receptors come from an adult woman who had mild COVID-19 (a few samples of this study predate the infection). Cell type and time point are not known. CDR3s include the opening cysteine and the closing phenylalanine or tryptophan. D genes are given only for firm matches. Size is omitted from some rows. Given values are once, few, many or a class for expanded clones.

>few|TRBV20-1|TRBD1|14|TRBJ1-6
TGCAGTGCTAGAGCCGGGACAGGGGATTCACCCCTCCACTTT
CSARAGTGDSPLHF
>-|TRBV6-2/TRBV6-3|TRBD1|15|TRBJ1-5
TGTGCCAGCAGCCCCGGGACAGGGACGTTTCAGCCCCAGCATTTT
CASSPGTGTFQPQHF
>-|TRBV7-9|-|14|TRBJ2-5
TGTGCCAGCAGCTTGTCGGTGTACCAAGAGACCCAGTACTTC
CASSLSVYQETQYF
>few|TRBV12-3/TRBV12-4|TRBD1|15|TRBJ2-3
TGTGCCAGCAGCCTGGACAGGCGCAGGGCAGATACGCAGTATTTT
CASSLDRRRADTQYF
>few|TRBV27|-|15|TRBJ1-5
TGTGCCAGCAGTCAGGGTCGGTTGAGCAATCAGCCCCAGCATTTT
CASSQGRLSNQPQHF
>-|TRBV5-1|TRBD2|15|TRBJ2-3
TGCGCCAGCAGCTCCGGGGGGTTGGGGTCAGATACGCAGTATTTT
CASSSGGLGSDTQYF
>-|TRBV19|TRBD1|17|TRBJ1-5
TGTGCCAGTAGTATTAAAGGACAGGGGGTGAGCAATCAGCCCCAGCATTTT
CASSIKGQGVSNQPQHF
>few|TRBV27|-|15|TRBJ2-2
TGTGCCAGCAGTTTATCAGGGAGACACACCGGGGAGCTGTTTTTT
CASSLSGRHTGELFF
>few|TRBV30|-|12|TRBJ2-1
TGTGCCTGGAGTGCCCAAGGCAATGAGCAGTTCTTC
CAWSAQGNEQFF
>few|TRBV2|-|13|TRBJ1-6
TGTGCCAGCACCCGGACTGAGAATTCACCCCTCCACTTT
CASTRTENSPLHF
>few|TRBV28|-|17|TRBJ2-4
TGTGCCAGCTCCCCCGGTGAGGGCAAGCTAGCCAAAAACATTCAGTACTTC
CASSPGEGKLAKNIQYF
>few|TRBV5-8|-|13|TRBJ1-2
TGTGCCAGCAGCCCAGGAAGACTCTATGGCTACACCTTC
CASSPGRLYGYTF
>-|TRBV7-3|-|16|TRBJ2-6
TGTGCCAGCAGCCAAAACGGGGGCCGTGGGGCCAACGTCCTGACTTTC
CASSQNGGRGANVLTF
>-|TRBV4-3|TRBD1|15|TRBJ1-4
TGCGCCAGCAGCACCTCGCAGGGGGTATATGAAAAACTGTTTTTT
CASSTSQGVYEKLFF
>-|TRBV18|-|13|TRBJ2-5
TGTGCCAGCTCACCCGGGACTGCAGAGACCCAGTACTTC
CASSPGTAETQYF
>few|TRBV20-1|TRBD1|14|TRBJ2-5
TGCAGTGCTAGGACAGGGGAAGTGGGTGAGACCCAGTACTTC
CSARTGEVGETQYF
>-|TRBV6-5|TRBD1|15|TRBJ2-3
TGTGCCAGCAGGGAACAGGGGGGAAGCACAGATACGCAGTATTTT
CASREQGGSTDTQYF
>-|TRBV18|TRBD1|21|TRBJ1-1
TGTGCCAGCTCACCACTGGAAACCCTACCTTCAACAGGGGGCTATAACACTGAAGCTTTCTTT
CASSPLETLPSTGGYNTEAFF
>-|TRBV30|TRBD2|16|TRBJ2-2
TGTGCCTGGACAGGACTAGCGGGAGTAGGCACCGGGGAGCTGTTTTTT
CAWTGLAGVGTGELFF
>many|TRBV19|TRBD1|14|TRBJ1-5
TGTGCCAGTAGTAGGACAGGGAGCAATCAGCCCCAGCATTTT
CASSRTGSNQPQHF
>-|TRBV20-1|TRBD1|14|TRBJ1-5
TGCAGTGCTAGGGGGACAGGGGGCAATCAGCCCCAGCATTTT
CSARGTGGNQPQHF
>few|TRBV24-1|TRBD2|14|TRBJ2-1
TGTGCCACCAGTGTTTCGACTAGCGGTAGTGAGCAGTTCTTC
CATSVSTSGSEQFF
>-|TRBV6-2/TRBV6-3|-|16|TRBJ2-1
TGTGCCAGCAGACCTAGTACCGGGACATTCCTCCATGAGCAGTTCTTC
CASRPSTGTFLHEQFF
>-|TRBV7-2|-|14|TRBJ2-1
TGTGCCAGCAGCCCCCCAGGGACTTACAATGAGCAGTTCTTC
CASSPPGTYNEQFF
>few|TRBV10-3|TRBD1|15|TRBJ1-6
TGTGCCATCAGCCTGACACAGGGGGCTAATTCACCCCTCCACTTT
CAISLTQGANSPLHF
>-|TRBV6-5|-|13|TRBJ2-7
TGTTCCAGCAGTTACCTAGGGCAGAACGAGCAGTACTTC
CSSSYLGQNEQYF
>few|TRBV11-1|TRBD1|15|TRBJ2-5
TGTGCCAGCAGCTACGACAGGGGGCAACGGGAGACCCAGTACTTC
CASSYDRGQRETQYF
>few|TRBV3-1|TRBD2|16|TRBJ2-1
TGTGCCAGCAGCCGTCCACTAGCGGGGGGTGACAATGAGCAGTTCTTC
CASSRPLAGGDNEQFF